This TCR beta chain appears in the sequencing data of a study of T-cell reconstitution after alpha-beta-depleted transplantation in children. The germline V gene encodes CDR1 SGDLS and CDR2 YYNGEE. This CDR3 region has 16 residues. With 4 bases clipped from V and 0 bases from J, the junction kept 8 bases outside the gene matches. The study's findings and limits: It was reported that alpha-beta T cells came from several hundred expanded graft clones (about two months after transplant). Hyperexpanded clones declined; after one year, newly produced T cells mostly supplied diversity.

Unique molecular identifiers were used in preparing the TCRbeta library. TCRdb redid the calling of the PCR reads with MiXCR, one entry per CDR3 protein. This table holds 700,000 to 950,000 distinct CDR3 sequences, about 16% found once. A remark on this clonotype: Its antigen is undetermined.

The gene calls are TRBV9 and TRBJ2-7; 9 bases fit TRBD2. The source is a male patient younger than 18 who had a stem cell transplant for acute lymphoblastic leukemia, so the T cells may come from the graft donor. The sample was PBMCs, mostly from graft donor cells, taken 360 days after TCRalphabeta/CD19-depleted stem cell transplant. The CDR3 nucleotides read TGTGCCAGCAGCCCTAGAGGGACTAGCTCCTCCTACGAGCAGTACTTC. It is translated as CASSPRGTSSSYEQYF.